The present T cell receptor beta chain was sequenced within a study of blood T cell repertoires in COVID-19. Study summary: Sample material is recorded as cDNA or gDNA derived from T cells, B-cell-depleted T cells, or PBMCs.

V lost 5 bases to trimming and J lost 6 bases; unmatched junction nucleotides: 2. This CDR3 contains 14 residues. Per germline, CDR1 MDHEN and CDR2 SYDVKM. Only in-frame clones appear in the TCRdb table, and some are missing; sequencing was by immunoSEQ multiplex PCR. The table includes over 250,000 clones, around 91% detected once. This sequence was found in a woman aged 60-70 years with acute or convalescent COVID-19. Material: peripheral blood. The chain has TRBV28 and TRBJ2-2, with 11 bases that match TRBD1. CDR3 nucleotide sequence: TGTGCCAGCAGTCGGGACAGGGGGGCCGGGGAGCTGTTTTTT. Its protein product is CASSRDRGAGELFF.